This passage covers 8 T cell receptor beta chains from one sample sequenced in a study of breast tumors, draining lymph nodes, adjacent tissues. The lymph nodes were axillary draining lymph nodes from breast cancer patients. Each CDR3 protein is one row after TCRdb ran MiXCR on the multiplex PCR reads. The profile covers approximately 130,000 distinct CDR3 sequences, with less than 25% appearing a single time and 2% to 2.5% taken by the ten largest. Sequencing was done on a sample of axillary lymph node tissue. The receptors come from a female donor with breast cancer. Some clones in this sample may be carry-over from other donors' samples.

This chain uses TRBV28 with TRBJ2-1; 8 bases are a match to TRBD2. Germline values: CDR1 MDHEN, CDR2 SYDVKM. This CDR3 is built from 15 residues. Trimming took 6 bases from V and 3 from J; bases not matched to a gene: 7. The CDR3 DNA reads TGTGCCAGCAGCGCGGGAGGAGGAGGCTACAATGAGCAGTTCTTC. Encoded protein: CASSAGGGGYNEQFF.

As concerns this clonotype: A much bigger clone sits one base away, suggesting this may be a read error. The chain couples TRBV19 to TRBJ1-5; D is ambiguous. The CDR3 totals 14 residues. V lost 2 bases, J lost 5 bases, and 10 bases lay in between. The germline V gene encodes CDR1 LNHDA and CDR2 SQIVND (reference sequence). The CDR3 is CASSIRGSDQPQHF. Here the CDR3 DNA reads TGTGCCAGTAGTATACGAGGGAGCGATCAGCCCCAGCATTTT.

This clonotype was observed many times. The CDR3 coding sequence is TGCGCCAGCAGCTTGTTCGGAGGACAGGGGGACTATGGCTACACCTTC. Translated, it gives CASSLFGGQGDYGYTF. This rearrangement joins TRBV5-1 to TRBJ1-2; 10 bases agree with TRBD1. V dropped 1 base and J dropped 3; count of bases not matched to a gene: 6. Germline lookup yields CDR1 SGHRS and CDR2 YFSETQ. There are 16 residues in the CDR3. The full variable domain, in which reference TRBV5-1 and TRBJ1-2 provide the parts outside the CDR3, is KAGVTQTPRYLIKTRGQQVTLSCSPISGHRSVSWYQQTPGQGLQFLFEYFSETQRNKGNFPGRFSGRQFSNSRSEMNVSTLELGDSALYLCASSLFGGQGDYGYTFGSGTRLTVV.

To note about this clonotype: A much larger clone differs from this one at a single base, so this may be a read error. V and J are TRBV6-1 and TRBJ1-2; D may be TRBD1 (6 bases). The ends were cut back, 3 bases at V and 5 bases at J, with 10 bases in the middle. CDR3 length: 13 residues. CDR1 is MNHNS and CDR2 is SASEGT in the germline V gene. The CDR3 here is CASSDRGRYGYTF. For the CDR3, the DNA is TGTGCCAGCAGTGACAGGGGCCGGTATGGCTACACCTTC.

This chain joins TRBV27 and TRBJ1-3, with a weak D call TRBD1 (6 bases). V dropped 0 bases and J dropped 2 bases, with 8 bases sitting between them. Germline values: CDR1 MNHEY, CDR2 SMNVEV (reference sequence). The CDR3 is made up of 15 amino acids. This CDR3 is CASSLSGAAGNTIYF. The DNA of the CDR3 is TGTGCCAGCAGTTTATCGGGGGCAGCTGGAAACACCATATATTTT.

Ten or more counts support this clonotype. V and J are TRBV4-1 and TRBJ2-1; 10 nucleotides line up with TRBD1. The CDR3 runs 14 residues. The germline V gene encodes CDR1 MGHRA and CDR2 YSYEKL. V shed 7 bases and J 1 base; nucleotides not matched to a gene: 1. The CDR3 sequence: CASKGQGSYNEQFF. The CDR3 bases are TGCGCCAGCAAGGGACAGGGGTCCTACAATGAGCAGTTCTTC.

This clonotype came up a few times. The chain uses TRBV20-1 and TRBJ2-4; D unresolved. Trimming shortened V by 6 bases and J by 10 bases, and 16 bases separated the two germline ends. Germline V gives CDR1 DFQATT, CDR2 SNEGSKA (reference sequence). The CDR3 totals 12 residues. Here the CDR3 reads CSAHGPPRIQYF. DNA of the CDR3: TGCAGTGCCCACGGACCTCCCCGAATTCAGTACTTC.

Many counts were recorded for this clonotype. V gene TRBV4-1 combines with J gene TRBJ2-1; 10 positions match TRBD2. The V and J ends lost 0 bases and 9 bases, in that order; junction bases with no gene match: 11. The V gene's germline CDR1 is MGHRA and CDR2 YSYEKL. This CDR3 comprises 17 residues. CDR3 protein: CASSQDWTSGPRGEQFF. DNA of the CDR3: TGCGCCAGCAGCCAAGATTGGACTAGCGGACCACGGGGTGAGCAGTTCTTC.